The present entry profiles one TCR beta chain with its context. These data originate in a study of technical replicates of blood from several donors. The CDR3 is 15 residues long. Germline V gene data show CDR1 as SEHNR and CDR2 as FQNEAQ (reference sequence). Trimming stripped 5 bases from V and 4 bases from J, with 15 bases between. Using immunoSEQ multiplex PCR, the repertoire was profiled, and TCRdb retains in-frame clones only, with some absent. The sample consists of about 73,000 clones, around 93% of them appearing once. The material sequenced was T cells isolated from PBMCs. This chain connects TRBV7-9 to TRBJ2-1; possible D gene TRBD1, 7 bases. The receptor's source is a human donor in good health. CDR3 DNA sequence: TGTGCCAGCAGCCCCCAGGGGGGTGCGTACAATGAGCAGTTCTTC. Amino acid sequence: CASSPQGGAYNEQFF.